This TCR beta chain originates from a study of blood T cells in healthy people across ages. Study-wide findings and caveats: Diversity was estimated from one million T cells, and these estimates were considered underestimates.

Then a second PCR, running about 6 to 11 cycles, was carried out with a sample-barcoded 5' primer and a J-beta primer mix. Using its own MiXCR run on the 5' RACE reads, TCRdb lists one record per CDR3 protein. The data show around 1,000,000 distinct CDR3 sequences, approximately 26% seen once. Each sample provided at least 6 micrograms of extracted total RNA. On this clonotype: Its specificity is unknown.

Germline CDR1 is MDHEN and CDR2 is SYDVKM. There are 15 residues in the CDR3. With 3 bases removed from V and 11 bases from J, the gap between germline ends came to 22 bases. This same sample was also taken into another study, of T cells of mothers and their children. According to that study: A few healthy Caucasian mothers, along with their six children, served as the donors.

The receptor's source is a girl aged 2 to 9 in good health. The chain links TRBV28 to TRBJ2-5; D is tentatively TRBD1 or TRBD2 (6 bases each). Sequenced input: blood. The CDR3 coding sequence is TGTGCCAGCAGTTTGACTAGTAGGGGGAGAACTGAGCAGTACTTC. Encoded protein: CASSLTSRGRTEQYF.